These 30 T cell receptor beta chains share one sample of origin, sequenced in a study of cytomegalovirus exposure and HLA in healthy donors. Vbeta (60) and Jbeta (13) primers were used in the PCR. Sequencing used immunoSEQ multiplex PCR; TCRdb keeps in-frame clones, though not all of them. The top ten clones hold 32% of a sample with tens of thousands of clones, 75% to 85% of them seen once. The specimen was PBMCs. These receptors were taken from a man between 50 and 59 years old in good health and CMV-seropositive.

V gene TRBV11-2 combines with J gene TRBJ2-2; maybe TRBD1 (5 bases). The germline V gene has CDR1 SGHAT and CDR2 FQNNGV. The CDR3 length is 13 residues. V lost 2 bases and J lost 7, with 8 bases in between. The CDR3 DNA is TGTGCCAGCAGCTTACTCACAGGCGGGGAGCTGTTTTTT. Translated: CASSLLTGGELFF. The whole variable domain, remainder taken from reference TRBV11-2 and TRBJ2-2, is EAGVAQSPRYKIIEKRQSVAFWCNPISGHATLYWYQQILGQGPKLLIQFQNNGVVDDSQLPKDRFSAERLKGVDSTLKIQPAKLEDSAVYLCASSLLTGGELFFGEGSRLTVL.

This clone was seen a handful of times. J is TRBJ2-7 and V is TRBV29-1; no clear D gene. The CDR3 sequence is 12 residues long. CDR1 is SQVTM and CDR2 is ANQGSEA in the germline V gene. With 5 bases removed from V and 4 bases from J, the gap between germline ends came to 12 bases. The CDR3 reads CSVSHQAYEQYF. In nucleotides, the CDR3 is TGCAGCGTTTCCCATCAAGCTTACGAGCAGTACTTC.

The chain's CDR3 is CASSPRRLGEQFF. CDR3 in DNA: TGTGCCAGCAGCCCGCGGAGGCTCGGTGAGCAGTTCTTC. The chain links TRBV7-3 to TRBJ2-1, with a possible D match to TRBD2 (5 bases). Trimming removed 5 bases at V and 9 bases at J, with 14 bases between. CDR1 is SGHTA and CDR2 is FQGTGA in the germline V gene. The CDR3 is 13 amino acids.

A note on this clone: A read error may produce the germline difference seen at one junction end. The chain couples TRBV7-9 to TRBJ1-3; 7 bases fit TRBD1. Per germline, CDR1 SEHNR and CDR2 FQNEAQ (reference sequence). This CDR3 comprises 18 residues. The CDR3, as DNA: TGTTCCAGCAGCTTAGAGGGGGCCTTCCCCGGCGAGGGAAACACCATATATTTT. It specifies CSSSLEGAFPGEGNTIYF.

J is TRBJ1-2 and V is TRBV7-9, with TRBD1 matching over 8 bases. Germline assignment: CDR1 SEHNR and CDR2 FQNEAQ (reference sequence). The V and J ends lost 4 bases and 4 bases, in that order; junction bases with no gene match: 8. CDR3 length: 15 residues. DNA of the CDR3: TGTGCCAGCAGCTCGGATGACAGGGGAGGCTATGGCTACACCTTC. Its protein product is CASSSDDRGGYGYTF.

V is TRBV10-3 and J is TRBJ2-7; D might be TRBD2 (6 bases). In germline, CDR1 is ENHRY, CDR2 SYGVKD. This CDR3 is built from 13 residues. V was clipped by 0 bases and J by 5 bases, with 8 bases between them. This CDR3 is CAISESEGNEQYF. As DNA, the CDR3 is TGTGCCATCAGTGAGTCGGAGGGAAACGAGCAGTACTTC.

This sequence joins TRBV5-1 and TRBJ2-7, with D tentatively TRBD2 (6 bases). Trimming shortened V by 0 bases and J by 5 bases, and 21 bases separated the two germline ends. Germline V lookup: CDR1 SGHRS, CDR2 YFSETQ. The CDR3 extends over 17 amino acids. CDR3 DNA sequence: TGCGCCAGCAGCTTGGGGAGGACGGTCGCGGAGGGCAACGAGCAGTACTTC. Translated, it gives CASSLGRTVAEGNEQYF.

The chain is built from TRBV21-1 and TRBJ2-7; the table's TRBD1 call for D was not verified on the DNA. TRBV21-1 constitutes a pseudogene. This CDR3 contains 16 residues. The CDR3 DNA follows: TGTGCCAGCAGCAAATTGTTCGCAGTTAGGGGTATCGAGCAGTACTTC. It is translated as CASSKLFAVRGIEQYF.

The chain uses TRBV5-1 and TRBJ2-3; D ambiguous. Germline-derived CDR1 and CDR2 are SGHRS and YFSETQ. CDR3 length: 16 residues. V was cut by 0 bases and J by 3 bases, with 14 bases left in between. The CDR3 is CASSLEAAVETDTQYF. CDR3 bases: TGCGCCAGCAGCTTGGAGGCCGCCGTGGAGACAGATACGCAGTATTTT.

Comment on this clone: The junction and the germline gene differ at one end; a read error may be behind it. This rearrangement joins TRBV9 to TRBJ2-7; 11 nucleotides match TRBD2. The CDR3 has 16 amino acids. CDR1 is SGDLS, CDR2 YYNGEE, per germline. The CDR3 nucleotides are TGTGTCAGCAGCGTAGGGACTAGCGGCGACTACGAGTGGCAGTACTTC. Translating it yields CVSSVGTSGDYEWQYF.

Only a few counts were recorded for this clone. The chain carries TRBV19 and TRBJ1-2, with a possible D match to TRBD1 (6 bases). V shed 7 bases and J shed 6 bases, with 18 bases lying between them. Germline V gene data show CDR1 as LNHDA and CDR2 as SQIVND (reference sequence). The CDR3 consists of 14 residues. The CDR3 DNA sequence: TGTGCCAGTACCAATACAGGGATGCTGGATGGCTACACCTTC. Amino acid sequence: CASTNTGMLDGYTF.

A single count supports this clone. The V gene is TRBV27, the J gene TRBJ1-2; possibly TRBD1 for D (6 bases). The germline V gene has CDR1 MNHEY and CDR2 SMNVEV (reference sequence). The CDR3 has 16 residues. Trimming removed 4 bases from V and 5 bases from J, with 20 bases in between. As DNA, the CDR3 is TGTGCCAGCAGTTCCTACCGACAGGAAAGGGCTTATGGCTACACCTTC. Its protein is CASSSYRQERAYGYTF.

This clone was seen once. The rearrangement joins TRBV15 to TRBJ2-1; 10 nucleotides agree with TRBD2. V lost 7 bases to trimming and J lost 8 bases; unmatched junction nucleotides: 11. This CDR3 comprises 15 residues. Germline assignment: CDR1 LNHNV and CDR2 YYDKDF (reference sequence). The CDR3, as DNA: TGTGCCACCACTATTTCGACTAGCGGGTGGTATGAGCAGTTCTTC. It encodes CATTISTSGWYEQFF.

The gene calls are TRBV15 and TRBJ2-2; tentative D call: TRBD1 (6 bases). V was trimmed by 5 bases and J by 5 bases, leaving 15 bases between them. The CDR3 runs to 15 residues. Germline CDR1 LNHNV, CDR2 YYDKDF (reference sequence). For the CDR3, the DNA is TGTGCCACCAGCTTTCTACAGGGCGGGACCGGGGAGCTGTTTTTT. Translation: CATSFLQGGTGELFF.

The chain employs TRBV21-1 and TRBJ1-4. TRBV21-1 is assigned pseudogene status. CDR3 size: 15 residues. The CDR3 DNA reads as TGTGCCAGCAGCAAAGCCCGGTCTGGTTACGAAAAACTGTTTTTT. It translates to CASSKARSGYEKLFF.

The gene calls are TRBV5-1 and TRBJ2-2, with 11 bases matching TRBD2. V lost 4 bases to trimming and J lost 6 bases; unmatched junction nucleotides: 8. The CDR3 has 16 amino acids. Germline V gene lookup returns CDR1 SGHRS and CDR2 YFSETQ. DNA of the CDR3: TGCGCCAGCAGCCCGGAGACTAGCGGGACAGCCGGGGAGCTGTTTTTT. It yields the protein CASSPETSGTAGELFF.

This sequence joins TRBV6-5 and TRBJ2-2; D is unclear. V lost 7 bases to trimming and J lost 8 bases, with 8 bases between them. Germline V gene data show CDR1 as MNHEY and CDR2 as SVGAGI. The CDR3 has 11 amino acids. The DNA for the CDR3 is TGTGCCAGCACTCGAGAGGGGGAGCTGTTTTTT. It encodes CASTREGELFF.

The rearrangement links TRBV6-5 to TRBJ1-4; possibly TRBD1 for D (5 bases). Trimming left V 3 bases short and J 7 bases short, with 12 bases between. Germline CDR1 and CDR2: MNHEY and SVGAGI. The CDR3 contains 14 residues. The CDR3 sequence: CASSYKQGGEKLFF. The DNA for the CDR3 is TGTGCCAGCAGTTATAAGCAGGGTGGTGAAAAACTGTTTTTT.

This sequence joins TRBV14 and TRBJ1-2; D is ambiguous. Trimming removed 4 bases from V and 8 bases from J, with 14 bases in between. Germline V gene sequence: CDR1 SGHDN, CDR2 FVKESK. The CDR3 spans 13 residues. The chain's CDR3 is CASSPARVGGYTF. CDR3 DNA sequence: TGTGCCAGCAGCCCAGCGCGCGTCGGCGGCTACACCTTC. Filled out from reference TRBV14 and TRBJ1-2, the complete variable domain reads EAGVTQFPSHSVIEKGQTVTLRCDPISGHDNLYWYRRVMGKEIKFLLHFVKESKQDESGMPNNRFLAERTGGTYSTLKVQPAELEDSGVYFCASSPARVGGYTFGSGTRLTVV.

This clone came up a few times. This rearrangement joins TRBV9 to TRBJ2-3; 7 nucleotides align to TRBD2. The germline CDR1 and CDR2 sequences are SGDLS and YYNGEE. After removal of 7 bases from V and 5 bases from J, the junction contained 10 bases not matched to a gene. CDR3 size: 14 residues. The CDR3 nucleotides are TGTGCCAGCTGTGGGAGGGGCCTTGGAGATACGCAGTATTTT. Residues: CASCGRGLGDTQYF.

Of note for this clone: Mismatch with germline at one junction end may stem from a read error. The chain couples TRBV7-9 to TRBJ2-7, with 12 bases aligning to TRBD1. Germline V gene lookup returns CDR1 SEHNR and CDR2 FQNEAQ (reference sequence). The length of the CDR3 is 15 residues. The CDR3 protein is CSSNEGTGGFNEQYF. CDR3 sequence (DNA): TGTTCCAGCAACGAAGGGACAGGGGGCTTTAACGAGCAGTACTTC.

V is TRBV7-9 and J is TRBJ2-3; D perhaps matches TRBD1 (5 bases). Trimming took off 5 bases at V and 7 bases at J, with 22 bases between the two ends. The length of the CDR3 is 16 residues. Germline assignment: CDR1 SEHNR and CDR2 FQNEAQ (reference sequence). The CDR3, as DNA: TGTGCCAGCAGCCCCCCTTCGCAGGGAAGGAGTAATACGCAGTATTTT. Translating gives CASSPPSQGRSNTQYF.

The chain employs TRBV13 and TRBJ1-2; 7 nucleotides align to TRBD1. Looked up from germline, CDR1 is PRHDT and CDR2 is FYEKMQ (reference sequence). CDR3 length: 14 residues. Losses at the gene ends were 3 bases for V and 5 bases for J; bases not matched to a gene: 6. The CDR3 DNA follows: TGTGCCAGCAGCTTCCGGACAGGAATTTATGGCTACACCTTC. Its translation: CASSFRTGIYGYTF.

This clone was seen more than once but under ten times. The V and J genes are TRBV19 and TRBJ1-3; no definite D call. Trimming cost V 4 bases and J 4 bases, with 5 bases left between them. CDR1 and CDR2 (germline): LNHDA, SQIVND (reference sequence). CDR3 size: 12 residues. CDR3 protein: CASSSAGNTIYF. The CDR3 DNA reads as TGTGCCAGTAGTAGCGCCGGAAACACCATATATTTT.

The rearrangement links TRBV29-1 to TRBJ2-5, with 9 bases matching TRBD2. The DNA end lines up better with TRBJ2-7; the J call may be wrong. The V gene's germline CDR1 is SQVTM and CDR2 ANQGSEA. The CDR3 length is 13 residues. CDR3 loop: CSVVAGATYEQYF. DNA for the CDR3: TGCAGCGTTGTAGCGGGAGCCACCTACGAGCAGTACTTC.

The J gene is TRBJ2-7, the V gene TRBV6-1; perhaps TRBD1 as D (5 bases). Germline CDR1 and CDR2: MNHNS and SASEGT. The length of the CDR3 is 15 residues. V was cut by 1 base and J by 2 bases, with 12 bases left in between. CDR3 DNA sequence: TGTGCCAGCAGTGAAGGACAGCTTATCACCTACGAGCAGTACTTC. It is translated as CASSEGQLITYEQYF.

The sample holds one count of this clone. The chain joins TRBV28 to TRBJ1-5; D possibly corresponds to TRBD1 (6 bases). This CDR3 spans 14 amino acids. Germline lookup yields CDR1 MDHEN and CDR2 SYDVKM. V lost 4 bases and J lost 5, with 12 bases in between. The CDR3 reads CASSSTGKDQPQHF. CDR3 coding DNA: TGTGCCAGCAGTTCTACAGGGAAGGATCAGCCCCAGCATTTT.

CDR3 residues: CASSSGGAGDTQYF. The CDR3 coding sequence is TGCGCCAGCAGCTCAGGGGGCGCGGGAGATACGCAGTATTTT. The rearrangement uses TRBV5-1 and TRBJ2-3; 8 bases map to TRBD1. This CDR3 has 14 residues. Unmatched junction bases numbered 5, after V lost 3 bases and J lost 5 bases. The germline gives CDR1 SGHRS, CDR2 YFSETQ.

The chain employs TRBV9 and TRBJ2-7; tentative D call: TRBD2 (7 bases). CDR3 length equals 18 residues. The ends were cut back, 0 bases at V and 3 bases at J, with 22 bases in the middle. CDR1 and CDR2 from the germline V gene are SGDLS and YYNGEE. The CDR3 here is CASSVVGLGGGRDYEQYF. The CDR3 bases are TGTGCCAGCAGCGTAGTAGGTTTAGGGGGAGGGAGGGACTACGAGCAGTACTTC.

This sequence joins TRBV5-1 and TRBJ1-6; a weak D match, TRBD1 (5 bases). The CDR3 is 14 residues long. Trimming took 2 bases from V and 9 from J, leaving 12 bases between them. Germline V gene data show CDR1 as SGHRS and CDR2 as YFSETQ. As DNA, the CDR3 is TGCGCCAGCAGCTTCGGACAACCGGGTTCACCCCTCCACTTT. Its translation: CASSFGQPGSPLHF.